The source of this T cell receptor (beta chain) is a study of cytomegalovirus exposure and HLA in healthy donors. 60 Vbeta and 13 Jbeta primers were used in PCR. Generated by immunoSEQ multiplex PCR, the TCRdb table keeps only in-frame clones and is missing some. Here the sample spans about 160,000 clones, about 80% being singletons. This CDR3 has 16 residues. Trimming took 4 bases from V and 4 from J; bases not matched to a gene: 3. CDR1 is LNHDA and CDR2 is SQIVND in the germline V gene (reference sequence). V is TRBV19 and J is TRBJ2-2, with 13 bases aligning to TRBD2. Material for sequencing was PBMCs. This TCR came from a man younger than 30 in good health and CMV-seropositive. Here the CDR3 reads CASSRLAGGRTGELFF. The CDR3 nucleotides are TGTGCCAGTAGTAGACTAGCGGGAGGCCGCACCGGGGAGCTGTTTTTT.